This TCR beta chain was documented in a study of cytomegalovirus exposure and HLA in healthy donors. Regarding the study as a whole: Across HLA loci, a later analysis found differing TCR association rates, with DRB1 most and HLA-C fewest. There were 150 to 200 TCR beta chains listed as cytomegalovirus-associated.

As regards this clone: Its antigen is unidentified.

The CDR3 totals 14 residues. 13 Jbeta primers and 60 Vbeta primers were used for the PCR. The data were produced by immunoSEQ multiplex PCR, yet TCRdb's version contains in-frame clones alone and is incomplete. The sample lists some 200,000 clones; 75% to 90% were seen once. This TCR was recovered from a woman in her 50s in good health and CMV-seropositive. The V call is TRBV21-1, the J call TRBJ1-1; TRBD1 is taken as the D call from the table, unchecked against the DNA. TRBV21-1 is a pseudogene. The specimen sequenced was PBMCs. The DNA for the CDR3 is TGTGCCAGCTCGAGGACAGGCGGGGACACTGAAGCTTTCTTT. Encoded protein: CASSRTGGDTEAFF.